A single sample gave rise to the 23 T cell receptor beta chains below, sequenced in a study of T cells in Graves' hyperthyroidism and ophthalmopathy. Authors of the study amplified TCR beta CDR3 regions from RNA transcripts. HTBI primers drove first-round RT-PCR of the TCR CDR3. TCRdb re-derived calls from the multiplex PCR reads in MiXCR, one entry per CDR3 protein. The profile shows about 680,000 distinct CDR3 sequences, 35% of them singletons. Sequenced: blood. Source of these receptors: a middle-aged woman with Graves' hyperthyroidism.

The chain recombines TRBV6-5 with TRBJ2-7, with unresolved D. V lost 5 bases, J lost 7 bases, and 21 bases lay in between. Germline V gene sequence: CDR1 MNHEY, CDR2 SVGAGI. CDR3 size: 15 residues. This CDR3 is CASSEASDRAREQYF. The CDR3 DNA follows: TGTGCCAGCAGTGAAGCGAGCGACCGAGCGAGAGAGCAGTACTTC.

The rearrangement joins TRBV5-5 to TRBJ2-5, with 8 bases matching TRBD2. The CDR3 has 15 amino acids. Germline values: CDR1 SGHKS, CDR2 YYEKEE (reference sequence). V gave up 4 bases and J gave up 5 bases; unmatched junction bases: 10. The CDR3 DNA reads TGTGCCAGCAGCCCTCCGGGACTAGGGCGGGAGACCCAGTACTTC. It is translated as CASSPPGLGRETQYF. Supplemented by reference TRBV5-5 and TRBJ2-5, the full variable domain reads DAGVTQSPTHLIKTRGQQVTLRCSPISGHKSVSWYQQVLGQGPQFIFQYYEKEERGRGNFPDRFSARQFPNYSSELNVNALLLGDSALYLCASSPPGLGRETQYFGPGTRLLVL.

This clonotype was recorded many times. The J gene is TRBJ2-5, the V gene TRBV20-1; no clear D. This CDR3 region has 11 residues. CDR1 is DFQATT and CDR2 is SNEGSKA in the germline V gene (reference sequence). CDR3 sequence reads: CSPLGQETQYF. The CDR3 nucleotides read TGCAGCCCTCTTGGACAAGAGACCCAGTACTTC.

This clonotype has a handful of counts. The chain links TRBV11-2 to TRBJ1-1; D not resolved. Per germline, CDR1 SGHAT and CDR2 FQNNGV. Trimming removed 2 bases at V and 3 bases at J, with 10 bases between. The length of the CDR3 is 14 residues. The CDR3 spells CASSLYPTDTEAFF. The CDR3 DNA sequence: TGTGCCAGCAGCTTATACCCCACTGACACTGAAGCTTTCTTT.

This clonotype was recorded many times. The CDR3 loop is CASSPDRVESGNTIYF. In nucleotides, the CDR3 is TGTGCCAGCAGCCCGGACAGGGTAGAATCTGGAAACACCATATATTTT. The chain employs TRBV7-9 and TRBJ1-3, with 8 bases aligning to TRBD1. Trimming at V came to 5 bases and at J to 1 base, leaving 7 bases not matched to a gene. This CDR3 comprises 16 residues. Germline CDR1 SEHNR, CDR2 FQNEAQ (reference sequence).

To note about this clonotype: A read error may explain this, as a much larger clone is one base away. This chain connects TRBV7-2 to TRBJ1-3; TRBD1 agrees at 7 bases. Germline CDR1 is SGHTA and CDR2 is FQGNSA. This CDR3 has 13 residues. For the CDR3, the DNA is TGTGCCGGCAGCTCGTCAGGGGGAGCCACCATATATTTT. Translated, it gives CAGSSSGGATIYF.

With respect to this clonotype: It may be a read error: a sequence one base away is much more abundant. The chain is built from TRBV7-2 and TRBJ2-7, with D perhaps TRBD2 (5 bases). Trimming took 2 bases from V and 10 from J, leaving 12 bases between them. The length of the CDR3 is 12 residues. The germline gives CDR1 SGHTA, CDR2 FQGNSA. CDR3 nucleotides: TGTGCCAGCAGCTTACGGGAATCGGGACAGTACTTC. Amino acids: CASSLRESGQYF.

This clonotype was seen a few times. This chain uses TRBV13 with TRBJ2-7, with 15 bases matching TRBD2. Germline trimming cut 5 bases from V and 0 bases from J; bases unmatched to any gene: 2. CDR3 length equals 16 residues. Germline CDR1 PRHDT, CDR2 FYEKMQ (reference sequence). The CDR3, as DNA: TGTGCCAGCAGCGTGGGACTAGCGGGGGGCTCCTACGAGCAGTACTTC. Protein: CASSVGLAGGSYEQYF.

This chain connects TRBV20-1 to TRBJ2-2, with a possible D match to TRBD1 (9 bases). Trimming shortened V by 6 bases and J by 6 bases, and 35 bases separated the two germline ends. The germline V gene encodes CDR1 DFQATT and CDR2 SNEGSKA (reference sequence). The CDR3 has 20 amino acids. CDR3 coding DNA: TGCAGTGCCGCATCTCAGGACAGGGGTTTTTACGGGAGGGCCCCCGGGGAGCTGTTTTTT. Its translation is CSAASQDRGFYGRAPGELFF.

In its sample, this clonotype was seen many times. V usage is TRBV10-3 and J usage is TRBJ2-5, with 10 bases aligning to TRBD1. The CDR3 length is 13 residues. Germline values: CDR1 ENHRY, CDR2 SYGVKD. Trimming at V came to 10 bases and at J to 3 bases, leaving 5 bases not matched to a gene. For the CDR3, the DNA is TGTGCCACCTCCGGGACAGGGGAAGAGACCCAGTACTTC. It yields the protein CATSGTGEETQYF.

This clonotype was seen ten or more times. CDR3 nucleotide sequence: TGTGCCAGCAGCTCCCAGGACAGACCCCTCCACTTT. Protein: CASSSQDRPLHF. The chain combines TRBV5-5 with TRBJ1-6; D may be TRBD1 (6 bases). Germline V gene sequence: CDR1 SGHKS, CDR2 YYEKEE (reference sequence). The CDR3 has 12 residues. With 3 bases removed from V and 12 bases from J, the gap between germline ends came to 10 bases.

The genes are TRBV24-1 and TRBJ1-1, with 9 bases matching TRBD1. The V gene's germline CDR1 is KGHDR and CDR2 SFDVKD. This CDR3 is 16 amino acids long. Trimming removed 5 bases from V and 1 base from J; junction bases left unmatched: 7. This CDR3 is CATSGGTGNRNTEAFF. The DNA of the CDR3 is TGTGCCACCAGTGGTGGGACAGGGAATCGGAACACTGAAGCTTTCTTT.

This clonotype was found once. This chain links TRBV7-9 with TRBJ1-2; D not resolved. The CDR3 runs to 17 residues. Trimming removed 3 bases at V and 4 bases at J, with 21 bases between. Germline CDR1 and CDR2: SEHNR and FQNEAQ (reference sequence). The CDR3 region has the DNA TGTGCCAGCAGCTTCGCCAGTGGAGGATTATGGGGCTATGGCTACACCTTC. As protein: CASSFASGGLWGYGYTF.

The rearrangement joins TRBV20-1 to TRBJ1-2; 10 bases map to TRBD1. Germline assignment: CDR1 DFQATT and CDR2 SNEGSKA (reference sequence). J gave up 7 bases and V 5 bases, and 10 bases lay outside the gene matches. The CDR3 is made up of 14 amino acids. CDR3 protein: CSAPRQGASGGYTF. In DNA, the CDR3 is TGCAGTGCTCCTCGACAGGGGGCCTCTGGTGGCTACACCTTC.

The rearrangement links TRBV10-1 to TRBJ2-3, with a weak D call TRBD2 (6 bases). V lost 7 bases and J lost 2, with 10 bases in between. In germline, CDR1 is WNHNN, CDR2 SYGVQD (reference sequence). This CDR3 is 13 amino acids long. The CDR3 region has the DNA TGCGCCAGCAAGGAGGGAGCCACAGATACGCAGTATTTT. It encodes CASKEGATDTQYF.

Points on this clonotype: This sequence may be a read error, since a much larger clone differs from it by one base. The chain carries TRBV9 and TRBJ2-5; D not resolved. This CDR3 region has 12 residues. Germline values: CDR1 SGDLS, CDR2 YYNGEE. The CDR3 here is CASSVSEEAQYF. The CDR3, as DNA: TGTGCCAGCAGCGTATCCGAAGAGGCCCAGTACTTC.

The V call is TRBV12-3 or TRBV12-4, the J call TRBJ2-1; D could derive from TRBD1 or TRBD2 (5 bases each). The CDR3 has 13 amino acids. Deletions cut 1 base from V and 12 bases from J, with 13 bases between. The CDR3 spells CASSLVPGGLQFF. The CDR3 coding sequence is TGTGCCAGCAGTTTAGTACCTGGGGGTCTGCAGTTCTTC.

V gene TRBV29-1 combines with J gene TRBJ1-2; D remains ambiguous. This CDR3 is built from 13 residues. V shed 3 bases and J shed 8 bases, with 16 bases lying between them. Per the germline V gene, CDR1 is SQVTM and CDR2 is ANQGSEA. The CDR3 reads CSVDSFFHIGYTF. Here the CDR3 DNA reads TGCAGCGTTGACAGTTTCTTCCATATCGGCTACACCTTC.

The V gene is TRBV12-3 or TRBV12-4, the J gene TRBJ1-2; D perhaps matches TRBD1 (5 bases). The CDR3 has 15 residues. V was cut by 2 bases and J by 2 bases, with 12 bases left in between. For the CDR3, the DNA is TGTGCCAGCAGTTTAAGCAGGGTTACCAACTATGGCTACACCTTC. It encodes CASSLSRVTNYGYTF.

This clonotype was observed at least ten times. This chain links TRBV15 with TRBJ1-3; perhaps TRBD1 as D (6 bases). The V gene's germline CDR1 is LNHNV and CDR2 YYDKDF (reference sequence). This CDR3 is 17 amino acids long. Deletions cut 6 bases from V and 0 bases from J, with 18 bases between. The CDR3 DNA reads TGTGCCACCAGGGGCGGGCATTGGGGGCCCTCTGGAAACACCATATATTTT. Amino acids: CATRGGHWGPSGNTIYF.

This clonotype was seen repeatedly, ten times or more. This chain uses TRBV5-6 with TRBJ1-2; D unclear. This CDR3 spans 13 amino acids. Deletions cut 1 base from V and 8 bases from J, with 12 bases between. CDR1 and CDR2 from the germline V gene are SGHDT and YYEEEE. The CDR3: CASSLPGSRGYTF. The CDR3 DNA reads TGTGCCAGCAGCTTGCCCGGCAGTCGCGGCTACACCTTC. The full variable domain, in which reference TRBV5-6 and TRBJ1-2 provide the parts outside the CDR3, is DAGVTQSPTHLIKTRGQQVTLRCSPKSGHDTVSWYQQALGQGPQFIFQYYEEEERQRGNFPDRFSGHQFPNYSSELNVNALLLGDSALYLCASSLPGSRGYTFGSGTRLTVV.

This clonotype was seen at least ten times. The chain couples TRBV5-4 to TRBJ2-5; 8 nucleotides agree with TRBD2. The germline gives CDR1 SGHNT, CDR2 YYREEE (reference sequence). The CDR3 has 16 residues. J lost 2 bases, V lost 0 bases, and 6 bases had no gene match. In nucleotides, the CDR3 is TGTGCCAGCAGCTTGGGGAGCGGGGGAACTCAAGAGACCCAGTACTTC. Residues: CASSLGSGGTQETQYF.

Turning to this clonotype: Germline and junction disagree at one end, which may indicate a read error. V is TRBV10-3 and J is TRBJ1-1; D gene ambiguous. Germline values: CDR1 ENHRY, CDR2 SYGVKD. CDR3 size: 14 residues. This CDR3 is CASSEGRGSTEAFF. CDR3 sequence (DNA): TGTGCCAGCAGTGAGGGTCGAGGGTCCACTGAAGCTTTCTTT.